This T cell receptor beta chain derives from a study of shared clonotypes between healthy human individuals (TCRdb year 2020). At the level of the whole study: The cohort included a few men and a couple of women between 18 and 49 years of age. Each donor's leukapheresis produced roughly between about 0.85 and 10 billion PBMCs. To estimate repertoire size and how much clonotypes are shared between individuals, the study performed deep sequencing of blood TCR repertoires from roughly five healthy adults. Different laboratories and diverse techniques were used to prepare libraries and sequence TCR repertoires, to increase sequencing depth and limit assay-specific biases.

TCR CDR3 regions were amplified from genomic DNA by multiplex PCR using the deep immunoSEQ assay. Genomic DNA extracted from each cell subset was distributed evenly over all wells of several immunoSEQ 96-well plates, and each plate served as one replicate. For unsorted PBMC, approximately 290 ng genomic DNA, equal to about 29,000 T cell genomes, was loaded into each replicate PCR. Ten immunoSEQ deep assay plates were used to sequence the unsorted PBMC genomic DNA. Purified libraries were measured with a Qubit 3.0 fluorometer, size-checked on a Bioanalyzer 2100, and measured again with the KAPA Library Quantification kit. Every immunoSEQ 96-well plate was sequenced on a dedicated single-read 150-cycle Illumina NextSeq 550 flow cell. For the original study's pipeline: The immunoSEQ output contained only junctional sequences without quality scores, so filtering could not match that applied to full-length reads. To assign V/J genes and CDR3, sequences were annotated against IMGT germline references using PyIR, a Python wrapper for IgBLAST v1.9. Reads were removed for weak V/J assignments (E-value above 1e-6), missing CDR3, stop codons, out-of-frame junctions, or ambiguous translated residues. V3J clonotypes were defined as sequences sharing the same inferred V gene, J gene, and CDR3 amino acid sequence. Percentage overlap between repertoires was calculated by dividing the number of shared unique clonotypes by the size of the smaller repertoire. Repertoire richness was assessed with RTK rarefaction, the Chao1 estimator, and Recon v2.1 estimates of unobserved clonotypes. TCRdb limited this immuneACCESS table to in-frame rearrangements with V and J called. A share of clones is missing; checked studies link under half to unresolved V genes, and the rest is unexplained. That table supplies the V and J calls and clone size; D and trimming were determined from the DNA. The sample records 450,000 to 550,000 clones, approximately 85% of which are singletons. Of the sample, 10% to 15% is held by the ten largest clones.

This clone was detected only once. The specificity of this receptor is unknown. No base-level quality is on record; no much larger clone is a single base apart. Beyond this particular receptor, the publication reports: Pairwise subsampling led to the expectation that sequencing depth would affect the degree of clonotype sharing among donors. Because the study included only a small number of donors, the genetic and exposure-history diversity represented was limited. Sampling was restricted to blood, and TCR repertoires in tissues likely differ from the TCR repertoires found in blood.

Healthy HIV-negative adults with no recently reported acute infections or vaccinations were included as donors. Every donor was a Caucasian adult residing in Nashville, Tennessee, USA. For unsorted samples, some 100 million PBMCs were counted and genomic DNA was extracted with the QIAamp DNA Blood Mini kit. Blood was obtained by leukapheresis, after which PBMCs were separated by Ficoll-Histopaque density gradient centrifugation and cryopreserved in liquid nitrogen vapor phase. The germline V gene (reference sequence) sets CDR1 to SEHNR and CDR2 to FQNEAQ. V drops 0 bases and J drops 4 bases, leaving 15 bases in between. The CDR3 starts with the cysteine, ends with the phenylalanine, and has 16 residues. Only the CDR3 portion is preserved as DNA: 48 bases, with reading frame beginning at the first base.

Sample: PBMCs. The rearranged segments are TRBV7-9 and TRBJ1-2, and perhaps TRBD1 as D gene, on 5 matching bases. The sequence was collected from a woman in her forties in good health. Some clones in this sample may be carry-over from other donors' samples. The CDR3 region has the sequence CASSLAGEGIIYGYTF. In nucleotide form, the sequence is TGTGCCAGCAGCTTAGCGGGGGAAGGGATCATCTATGGCTACACCTTC.